This is a list of T cell receptor beta chains from one sample in a study of shared clonotypes between healthy human individuals. Assay: immunoSEQ multiplex PCR; the TCRdb copy retains only in-frame clones and omits some. The sample contains approximately 720,000 clones, just over 90% of which appear only once. Input material: naive CD8+ T cells sorted from blood. These receptors all stem from a man in his thirties or forties in good health. Both conserved end residues are part of each CDR3. Fields, in order: J gene, D gene, V gene, clone size, CDR3 protein, CDR3 DNA. D genes are given only for firm matches. Clone size is given for some rows only: seen once, a few or many times, or a class if the clone is expanded.

j_call: TRBJ1-4; d_call: TRBD1; v_call: TRBV11-2; clone_size: few; cdr3_aa: CASSWDSEKLFF; cdr3_nt: TGTGCCAGCAGCTGGGACAGTGAAAAACTGTTTTTT
j_call: TRBJ2-7; d_call: -; v_call: TRBV7-9; clone_size: -; cdr3_aa: CASSLAGGSSYEQYF; cdr3_nt: TGTGCCAGCAGCTTAGCGGGAGGCAGCTCCTACGAGCAGTACTTC
j_call: TRBJ2-1; d_call: -; v_call: TRBV4-3; clone_size: -; cdr3_aa: CASSQDSGRRNEQFF; cdr3_nt: TGCGCCAGCAGCCAAGATTCAGGACGCCGGAATGAGCAGTTCTTC
j_call: TRBJ2-3; d_call: TRBD2; v_call: TRBV13; clone_size: -; cdr3_aa: CASSWSGGTDTQYF; cdr3_nt: TGTGCCAGCAGCTGGAGCGGGGGAACAGATACGCAGTATTTT
j_call: TRBJ2-3; d_call: TRBD2; v_call: TRBV5-1; clone_size: -; cdr3_aa: CASRDAGVTDTQYF; cdr3_nt: TGCGCCAGCAGGGACGCGGGGGTCACAGATACGCAGTATTTT
j_call: TRBJ2-7; d_call: -; v_call: TRBV6-1; clone_size: -; cdr3_aa: CASSLQGTSYEQYF; cdr3_nt: TGTGCCAGCAGTTTACAGGGAACCAGCTACGAGCAGTACTTC
j_call: TRBJ2-2; d_call: -; v_call: TRBV7-8; clone_size: -; cdr3_aa: CASSLRRLRDGELFF; cdr3_nt: TGTGCCAGCAGCCTAAGGCGCCTCAGGGACGGGGAGCTGTTTTTT
j_call: TRBJ2-7; d_call: -; v_call: TRBV11-2; clone_size: once; cdr3_aa: CASSLGAGAFYEQYF; cdr3_nt: TGTGCCAGCAGCTTAGGTGCAGGGGCCTTCTACGAGCAGTACTTC
j_call: TRBJ2-7; d_call: -; v_call: TRBV27; clone_size: -; cdr3_aa: CASSLGYEQYF; cdr3_nt: TGTGCCAGCAGTTTGGGCTACGAGCAGTACTTC
j_call: TRBJ2-1; d_call: TRBD1; v_call: TRBV7-2; clone_size: -; cdr3_aa: CASSLDPGQGRNEQFF; cdr3_nt: TGTGCCAGCAGCTTAGATCCCGGACAGGGGCGGAATGAGCAGTTCTTC
j_call: TRBJ2-1; d_call: -; v_call: TRBV4-3; clone_size: -; cdr3_aa: CASSQDREVSEQFF; cdr3_nt: TGCGCCAGCAGCCAAGATAGGGAAGTAAGTGAGCAGTTCTTC
j_call: TRBJ2-1; d_call: -; v_call: TRBV19; clone_size: -; cdr3_aa: CASSSVSSYNEQFF; cdr3_nt: TGTGCCAGTAGTTCCGTGAGCTCCTACAATGAGCAGTTCTTC
j_call: TRBJ2-7; d_call: TRBD1; v_call: TRBV4-3; clone_size: -; cdr3_aa: CASSQTNERTGIYEQYF; cdr3_nt: TGCGCCAGCAGCCAAACTAATGAGCGGACAGGTATCTACGAGCAGTACTTC
j_call: TRBJ2-2; d_call: -; v_call: TRBV29-1; clone_size: -; cdr3_aa: CSVEGRKNTGELFF; cdr3_nt: TGCAGCGTTGAAGGTCGAAAGAACACCGGGGAGCTGTTTTTT
j_call: TRBJ2-4; d_call: -; v_call: TRBV10-3; clone_size: -; cdr3_aa: CAISETNTPGTPVQYF; cdr3_nt: TGTGCCATCAGTGAGACAAACACGCCCGGGACTCCCGTTCAGTACTTC
j_call: TRBJ2-7; d_call: -; v_call: TRBV5-5; clone_size: -; cdr3_aa: CASSLPSTYEQYF; cdr3_nt: TGTGCCAGCAGCCTGCCTAGTACCTACGAGCAGTACTTC
j_call: TRBJ2-1; d_call: TRBD2; v_call: TRBV6-5; clone_size: -; cdr3_aa: CASSFTSGRVYNEQFF; cdr3_nt: TGTGCCAGCAGTTTTACTAGCGGGAGGGTATACAATGAGCAGTTCTTC
j_call: TRBJ2-7; d_call: TRBD1; v_call: TRBV6-1; clone_size: -; cdr3_aa: CASSEWGQPAMATYEQYF; cdr3_nt: TGTGCCAGCAGTGAGTGGGGACAGCCTGCGATGGCTACCTACGAGCAGTACTTC
j_call: TRBJ2-2; d_call: TRBD1; v_call: TRBV29-1; clone_size: -; cdr3_aa: CSVDGDREDTGELFF; cdr3_nt: TGCAGCGTTGATGGGGACAGGGAGGACACCGGGGAGCTGTTTTTT
j_call: TRBJ2-7; d_call: TRBD1; v_call: TRBV27; clone_size: -; cdr3_aa: CASKWGGQGAYEQYF; cdr3_nt: TGTGCCAGCAAGTGGGGGGGACAGGGGGCCTACGAGCAGTACTTC
j_call: TRBJ2-2; d_call: -; v_call: TRBV7-9; clone_size: -; cdr3_aa: CASSPEKGELFF; cdr3_nt: TGTGCCAGCAGCCCCGAAAAGGGGGAGCTGTTTTTT
j_call: TRBJ2-7; d_call: -; v_call: TRBV7-2; clone_size: -; cdr3_aa: CASRPGTYSYEQYF; cdr3_nt: TGTGCCAGCAGACCCGGGACATACTCCTACGAGCAGTACTTC
j_call: TRBJ2-4; d_call: -; v_call: TRBV6-5; clone_size: -; cdr3_aa: CASSYGQGVTDIQYF; cdr3_nt: TGTGCCAGCAGTTACGGGCAGGGTGTTACAGACATTCAGTACTTC
j_call: TRBJ2-3; d_call: TRBD2; v_call: TRBV2; clone_size: -; cdr3_aa: CASSESGWREDSDTQYF; cdr3_nt: TGTGCCAGCAGTGAATCAGGGTGGCGGGAGGACTCAGATACGCAGTATTTT
j_call: TRBJ2-7; d_call: -; v_call: TRBV7-9; clone_size: -; cdr3_aa: CASSFTYEQYF; cdr3_nt: TGTGCCAGCAGCTTTACCTACGAGCAGTACTTC
j_call: TRBJ2-7; d_call: TRBD2; v_call: TRBV7-9; clone_size: -; cdr3_aa: CASRGGSSYEQYF; cdr3_nt: TGTGCCAGCCGGGGCGGGAGCTCCTACGAGCAGTACTTC
j_call: TRBJ2-7; d_call: -; v_call: TRBV11-2; clone_size: -; cdr3_aa: CASSAGIRVKYF; cdr3_nt: TGTGCCAGCAGCGCAGGGATTAGGGTTAAGTACTTC
j_call: TRBJ1-1; d_call: -; v_call: TRBV27; clone_size: -; cdr3_aa: CASSLSVNTEAFF; cdr3_nt: TGTGCCAGCAGTTTGTCAGTCAACACTGAAGCTTTCTTT
j_call: TRBJ2-7; d_call: -; v_call: TRBV27; clone_size: -; cdr3_aa: CASSLSVTGFYEQYF; cdr3_nt: TGTGCCAGCAGTTTATCTGTAACAGGTTTCTACGAGCAGTACTTC
j_call: TRBJ1-2; d_call: TRBD1; v_call: TRBV7-2; clone_size: once; cdr3_aa: CASSPGTGDSYGYTF; cdr3_nt: TGTGCCAGCAGCCCGGGGACAGGGGACTCCTATGGCTACACCTTC
j_call: TRBJ2-7; d_call: -; v_call: TRBV27; clone_size: -; cdr3_aa: CASSFGGGRSYEQYF; cdr3_nt: TGTGCCAGCAGTTTCGGCGGCGGGCGCTCCTACGAGCAGTACTTC
j_call: TRBJ1-1; d_call: -; v_call: TRBV11-2; clone_size: -; cdr3_aa: CASSLEVSEAFF; cdr3_nt: TGTGCCAGCAGCTTAGAAGTCAGTGAAGCTTTCTTT
j_call: TRBJ2-2; d_call: TRBD1; v_call: TRBV6-1; clone_size: -; cdr3_aa: CASSDRTGGLSTGELFF; cdr3_nt: TGTGCCAGCAGTGACAGGACAGGGGGCCTTTCCACCGGGGAGCTGTTTTTT
j_call: TRBJ2-1; d_call: TRBD2; v_call: TRBV29-1; clone_size: -; cdr3_aa: CSANGALAGSYNEQFF; cdr3_nt: TGCAGCGCTAACGGGGCCCTAGCGGGATCATACAATGAGCAGTTCTTC
j_call: TRBJ2-5; d_call: -; v_call: TRBV5-1; clone_size: -; cdr3_aa: CASSQPPRETQYF; cdr3_nt: TGCGCCAGCAGTCAACCTCCCCGGGAGACCCAGTACTTC
j_call: TRBJ2-1; d_call: -; v_call: TRBV6-1; clone_size: -; cdr3_aa: CASSVQGTLNEQFF; cdr3_nt: TGTGCCAGCAGTGTCCAGGGTACCCTCAATGAGCAGTTCTTC
j_call: TRBJ2-7; d_call: -; v_call: TRBV27; clone_size: -; cdr3_aa: CASMGGASYEQYF; cdr3_nt: TGTGCCAGCATGGGGGGGGCCTCCTACGAGCAGTACTTC
j_call: TRBJ2-5; d_call: -; v_call: TRBV4-2; clone_size: -; cdr3_aa: CASSQWTGQETQYF; cdr3_nt: TGTGCCAGCAGCCAATGGACGGGGCAAGAGACCCAGTACTTC
j_call: TRBJ1-2; d_call: -; v_call: TRBV2; clone_size: -; cdr3_aa: CASSVFTANYGYTF; cdr3_nt: TGTGCCAGCAGTGTATTTACAGCTAACTATGGCTACACCTTC
j_call: TRBJ2-5; d_call: TRBD2; v_call: TRBV4-1; clone_size: -; cdr3_aa: CASSQRTSGKEETQYF; cdr3_nt: TGCGCCAGCAGCCAACGGACTAGCGGGAAGGAAGAGACCCAGTACTTC
j_call: TRBJ2-1; d_call: TRBD2; v_call: TRBV29-1; clone_size: once; cdr3_aa: CSVKTSGYNEQFF; cdr3_nt: TGCAGCGTTAAGACTAGCGGGTACAATGAGCAGTTCTTC
j_call: TRBJ2-1; d_call: -; v_call: TRBV20-1; clone_size: -; cdr3_aa: CSANYYNEQFF; cdr3_nt: TGCAGTGCTAACTACTACAATGAGCAGTTCTTC